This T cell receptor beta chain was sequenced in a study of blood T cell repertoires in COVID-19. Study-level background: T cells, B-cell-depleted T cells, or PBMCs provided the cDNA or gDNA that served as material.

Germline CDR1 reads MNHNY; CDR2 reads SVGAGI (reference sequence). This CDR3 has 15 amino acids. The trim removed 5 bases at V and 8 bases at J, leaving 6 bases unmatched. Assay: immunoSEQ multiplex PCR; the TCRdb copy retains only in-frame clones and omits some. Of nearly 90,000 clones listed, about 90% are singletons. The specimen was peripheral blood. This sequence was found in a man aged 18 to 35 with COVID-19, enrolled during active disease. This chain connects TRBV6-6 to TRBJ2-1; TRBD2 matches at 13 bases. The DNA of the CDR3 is TGTGCCAGCAGTCAAACTAGCGGGAGGGCCTATGAGCAGTTCTTC. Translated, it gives CASSQTSGRAYEQFF.